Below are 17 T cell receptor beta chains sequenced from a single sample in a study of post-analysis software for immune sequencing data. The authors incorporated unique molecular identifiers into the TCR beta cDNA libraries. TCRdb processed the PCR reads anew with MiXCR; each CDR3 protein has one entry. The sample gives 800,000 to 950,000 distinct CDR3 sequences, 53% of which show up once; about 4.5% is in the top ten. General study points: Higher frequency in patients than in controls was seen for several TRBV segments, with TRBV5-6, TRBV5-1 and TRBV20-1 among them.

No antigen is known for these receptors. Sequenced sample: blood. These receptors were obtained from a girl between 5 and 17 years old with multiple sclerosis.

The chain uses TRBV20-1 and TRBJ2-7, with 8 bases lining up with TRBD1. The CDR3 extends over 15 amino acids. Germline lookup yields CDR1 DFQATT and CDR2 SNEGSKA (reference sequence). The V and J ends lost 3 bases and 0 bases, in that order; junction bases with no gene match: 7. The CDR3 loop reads CSASDIRGPSYEQYF. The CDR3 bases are TGCAGTGCTAGTGATATCAGGGGGCCCTCCTACGAGCAGTACTTC.

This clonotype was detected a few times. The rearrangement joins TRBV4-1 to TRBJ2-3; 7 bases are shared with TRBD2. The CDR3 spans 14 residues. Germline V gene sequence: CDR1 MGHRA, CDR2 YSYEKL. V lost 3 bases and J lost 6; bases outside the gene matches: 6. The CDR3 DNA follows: TGCGCCAGCAGCCAGGGGGGGAGTTTGGATACGCAGTATTTT. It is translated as CASSQGGSLDTQYF.

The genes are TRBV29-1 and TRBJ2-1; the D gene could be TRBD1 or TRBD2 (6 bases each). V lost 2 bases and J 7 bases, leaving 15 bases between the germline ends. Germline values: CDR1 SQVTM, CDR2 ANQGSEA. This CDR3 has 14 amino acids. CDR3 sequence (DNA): TGCAGCGTTGAAACACAGGGCGCGGGAAATGAGCAGTTCTTC. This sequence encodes CSVETQGAGNEQFF.

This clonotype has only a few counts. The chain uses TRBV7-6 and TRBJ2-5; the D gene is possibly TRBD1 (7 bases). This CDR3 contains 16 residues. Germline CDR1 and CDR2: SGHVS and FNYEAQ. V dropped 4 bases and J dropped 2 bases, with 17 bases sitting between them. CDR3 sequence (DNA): TGTGCCAGCAGCTCCGGGGGCGGGACAGATCAAGAGACCCAGTACTTC. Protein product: CASSSGGGTDQETQYF.

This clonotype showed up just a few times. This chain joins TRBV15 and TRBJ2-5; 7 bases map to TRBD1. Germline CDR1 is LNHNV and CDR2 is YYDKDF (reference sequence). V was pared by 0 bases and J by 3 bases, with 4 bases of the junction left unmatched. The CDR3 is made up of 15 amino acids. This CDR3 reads CATSRDRTGEETQYF. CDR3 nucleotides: TGTGCCACCAGCAGAGACCGAACAGGGGAAGAGACCCAGTACTTC.

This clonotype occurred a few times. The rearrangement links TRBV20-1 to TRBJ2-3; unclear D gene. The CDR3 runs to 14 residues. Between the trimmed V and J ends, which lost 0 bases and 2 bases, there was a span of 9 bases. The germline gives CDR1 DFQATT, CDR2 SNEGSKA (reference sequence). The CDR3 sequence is CSARDRSSTDTQYF. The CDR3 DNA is TGCAGTGCTAGAGATCGGAGTTCCACAGATACGCAGTATTTT.

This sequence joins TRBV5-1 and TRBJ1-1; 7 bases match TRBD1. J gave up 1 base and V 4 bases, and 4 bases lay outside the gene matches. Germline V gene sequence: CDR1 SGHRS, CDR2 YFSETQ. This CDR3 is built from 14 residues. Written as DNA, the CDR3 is TGCGCCAGCAGCGCCCACAGGGGGAACACTGAAGCTTTCTTT. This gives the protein CASSAHRGNTEAFF. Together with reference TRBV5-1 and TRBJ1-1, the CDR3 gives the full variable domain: KAGVTQTPRYLIKTRGQQVTLSCSPISGHRSVSWYQQTPGQGLQFLFEYFSETQRNKGNFPGRFSGRQFSNSRSEMNVSTLELGDSALYLCASSAHRGNTEAFFGQGTRLTVV.

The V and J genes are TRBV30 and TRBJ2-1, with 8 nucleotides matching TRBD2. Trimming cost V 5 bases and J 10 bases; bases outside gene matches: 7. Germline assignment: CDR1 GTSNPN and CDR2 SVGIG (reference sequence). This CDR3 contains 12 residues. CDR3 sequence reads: CAWAGGPLEQFF. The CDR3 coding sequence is TGTGCCTGGGCGGGGGGACCTCTGGAGCAGTTCTTC. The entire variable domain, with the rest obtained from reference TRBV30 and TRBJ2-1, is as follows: SQTIHQWPATLVQPVGSPLSLECTVEGTSNPNLYWYRQAAGRGLQLLFYSVGIGQISSEVPQNLSASRPQDRQFILSSKKLLLSDSGFYLCAWAGGPLEQFFGPGTRLTVL.

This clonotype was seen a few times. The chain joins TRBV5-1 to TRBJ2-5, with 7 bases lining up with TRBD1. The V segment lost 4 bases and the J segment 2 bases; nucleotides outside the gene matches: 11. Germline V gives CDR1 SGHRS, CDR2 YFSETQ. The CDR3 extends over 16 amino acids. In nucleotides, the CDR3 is TGCGCCAGCAGCATAACCGGGACAGATCTTCAAGAGACCCAGTACTTC. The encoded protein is CASSITGTDLQETQYF.

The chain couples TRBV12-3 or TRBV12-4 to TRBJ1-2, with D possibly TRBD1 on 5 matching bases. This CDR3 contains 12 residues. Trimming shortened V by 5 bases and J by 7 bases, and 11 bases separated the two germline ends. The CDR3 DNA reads TGTGCCAGCAGTCCTCGGGACTCTGGCTACACCTTC. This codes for CASSPRDSGYTF.

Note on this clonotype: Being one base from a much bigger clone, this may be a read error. CDR3 sequence reads: CASSDRRNQPQHF. The CDR3 DNA sequence: TGTGCCAGCAGTGACAGGAGGAATCAGCCCCAGCATTTT. V usage is TRBV12-3 or TRBV12-4 and J usage is TRBJ1-5; D may be TRBD1 (6 bases). There are 13 residues in the CDR3. V was clipped by 5 bases and J by 4 bases, with 9 bases between them.

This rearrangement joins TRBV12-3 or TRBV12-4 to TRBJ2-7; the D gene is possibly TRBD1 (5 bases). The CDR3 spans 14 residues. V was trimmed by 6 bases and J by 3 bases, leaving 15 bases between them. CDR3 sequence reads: CASRSQVNLYEQYF. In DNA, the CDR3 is TGTGCCAGCAGGTCACAGGTTAACCTCTACGAGCAGTACTTC.

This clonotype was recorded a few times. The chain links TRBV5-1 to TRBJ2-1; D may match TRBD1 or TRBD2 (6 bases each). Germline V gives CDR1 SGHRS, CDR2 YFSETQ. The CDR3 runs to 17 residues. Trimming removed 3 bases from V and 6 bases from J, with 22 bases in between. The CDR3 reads CASSWGAVTTGINEQFF. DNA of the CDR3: TGCGCCAGCAGCTGGGGGGCAGTAACTACAGGTATCAATGAGCAGTTCTTC.

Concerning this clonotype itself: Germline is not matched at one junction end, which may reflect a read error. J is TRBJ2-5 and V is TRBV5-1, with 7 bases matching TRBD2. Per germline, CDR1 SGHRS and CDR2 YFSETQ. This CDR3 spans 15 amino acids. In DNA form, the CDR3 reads TGCGCCAGCAGCTTGAACGGGGGGACTCAAGATACCCAGTACTTC. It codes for CASSLNGGTQDTQYF.

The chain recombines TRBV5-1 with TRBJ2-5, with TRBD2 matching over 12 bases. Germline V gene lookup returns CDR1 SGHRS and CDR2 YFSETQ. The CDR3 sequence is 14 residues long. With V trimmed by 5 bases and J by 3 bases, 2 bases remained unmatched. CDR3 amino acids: CASRWTSGEETQYF. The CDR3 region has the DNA TGCGCCAGCAGGTGGACTAGCGGGGAAGAGACCCAGTACTTC.

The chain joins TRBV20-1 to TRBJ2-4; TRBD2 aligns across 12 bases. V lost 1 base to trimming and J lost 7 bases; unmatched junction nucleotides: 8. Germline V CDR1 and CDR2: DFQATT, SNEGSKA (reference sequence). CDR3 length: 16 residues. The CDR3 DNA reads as TGCAGTGCTAGAGGACCTAGCGGGAGGGCCGCGAACATTCAGTACTTC. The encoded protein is CSARGPSGRAANIQYF.

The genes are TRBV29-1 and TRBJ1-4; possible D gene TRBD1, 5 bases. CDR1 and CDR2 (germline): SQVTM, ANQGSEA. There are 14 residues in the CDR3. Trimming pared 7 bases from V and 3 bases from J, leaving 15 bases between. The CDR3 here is CSAGGTSANEKLFF. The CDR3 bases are TGCAGCGCCGGCGGGACTTCGGCTAATGAAAAACTGTTTTTT.